Below, 16 T cell receptor beta chains from the same sample are listed, as sequenced in a study of identical twins' blood T cells. From the 5' RACE reads, TCRdb called clonotypes with MiXCR, one entry per CDR3 protein. The sample includes hundreds of thousands of distinct CDR3 sequences, around 30% seen only once; the top ten take roughly 6.1%. Specimen: PBMCs. These receptors all stem from a woman aged 18-49 years in good health.

The J gene is TRBJ1-1, the V gene TRBV7-8, with 7 positions matching TRBD1. The CDR3 contains 14 residues. Looked up from germline, CDR1 is SGHVS and CDR2 is FQNEAQ. After removal of 1 base from V and 6 bases from J, the junction contained 5 bases not matched to a gene. CDR3 DNA: TGTGCCAGCAGCTTAGACAGCAGGGGGTCTGAAGCTTTCTTT. Translating gives CASSLDSRGSEAFF.

At least ten counts were recorded for this clonotype. V usage is TRBV21-1 and J usage is TRBJ2-3. TRBV21-1 is marked as a pseudogene. CDR3 size: 14 residues. The CDR3 reads CASSHPWVSDTQYF. DNA for the CDR3: TGTGCCAGCAGCCACCCATGGGTCTCAGATACGCAGTATTTT.

The chain is built from TRBV23-1 and TRBJ2-3; TRBD2 is a possible D gene (6 bases). TRBV23-1 is placed among ORFs of uncertain function. V gave up 7 bases and J gave up 2 bases, with 16 bases separating them. The CDR3 is 15 amino acids. In nucleotides, the CDR3 is TGCGCCAGCACTAATCTACGGGGACTCACAGATACGCAGTATTTT. Translating it yields CASTNLRGLTDTQYF.

The rearrangement joins TRBV9 to TRBJ2-1; 7 positions agree with TRBD2. The junction had 5 bases not matched to a gene; V was cut back by 2 bases and J by 0 bases. This CDR3 region has 16 residues. The germline V gene encodes CDR1 SGDLS and CDR2 YYNGEE. Here the CDR3 DNA reads TGTGCCAGCAGCGTCGGGGGGAGTGGCTCCTACAATGAGCAGTTCTTC. Amino acid sequence: CASSVGGSGSYNEQFF.

This clonotype turned up a few times. This chain uses TRBV3-2 with TRBJ2-4. TRBV3-2 is a documented pseudogene. The length of the CDR3 is 14 residues. The CDR3 nucleotides read TGTGCCAGCAGCCGGAGGATAGCCAAAAACATTCAGTACTTC. Translating it yields CASSRRIAKNIQYF.

A few counts support this clonotype. The V and J genes are TRBV20-1 and TRBJ2-3; 7 bases line up with TRBD2. V was clipped by 4 bases and J by 4 bases; unmatched bases: 8. Germline-derived CDR1 and CDR2 are DFQATT and SNEGSKA (reference sequence). This CDR3 spans 14 amino acids. The CDR3 coding sequence is TGCAGTGCTATTCGACGGGGAGGGGCAGATACGCAGTATTTT. Protein: CSAIRRGGADTQYF.

V gene TRBV29-1 combines with J gene TRBJ1-4; the D is unclear. With 4 bases removed from V and 10 bases from J, the gap between germline ends came to 13 bases. Germline CDR1 is SQVTM and CDR2 is ANQGSEA. The CDR3 sequence is 12 residues long. The CDR3 sequence: CSVALLGGKLFF. The CDR3 DNA is TGCAGCGTTGCGCTTCTGGGTGGAAAACTGTTTTTT.

In the case of this clonotype: Relative to the germline gene, one junction end is altered; a read error may explain this. The chain is built from TRBV20-1 and TRBJ1-4; TRBD1 matches 9 bases. The CDR3 covers 15 residues. CDR1 and CDR2 (germline): DFQATT, SNEGSKA (reference sequence). The CDR3 here is CGARRTGGLGEKLFF. CDR3 sequence (DNA): TGCGGTGCTAGAAGAACAGGGGGCCTTGGTGAAAAACTGTTTTTT.

Concerning this clonotype: This could be a read error, since a much larger clone is one nucleotide away. The rearrangement links TRBV2 to TRBJ1-3; D call uncertain. The CDR3 has 10 residues. Germline V gene sequence: CDR1 SNHLY, CDR2 FYNNEI. The CDR3 DNA reads as TGTTCCAGCAGTGGAAACACCATATATTTT. Its translation: CSSSGNTIYF.

The chain joins TRBV14 to TRBJ2-3; the match to TRBD2 covers 15 bases. Looked up from germline, CDR1 is SGHDN and CDR2 is FVKESK. The V gene end was trimmed by 0 bases and the J gene end by 5 bases; junction bases not matched to a gene: 3. The CDR3 totals 17 residues. This chain's CDR3 is CASSQDRGLAGGDTQYF. CDR3 DNA: TGTGCCAGCAGCCAAGATAGGGGACTAGCGGGAGGAGATACGCAGTATTTT. The entire variable domain, with the rest obtained from reference TRBV14 and TRBJ2-3, is as follows: EAGVTQFPSHSVIEKGQTVTLRCDPISGHDNLYWYRRVMGKEIKFLLHFVKESKQDESGMPNNRFLAERTGGTYSTLKVQPAELEDSGVYFCASSQDRGLAGGDTQYFGPGTRLTVL.

The rearrangement uses TRBV12-3 or TRBV12-4 and TRBJ1-1, with a tentative D call TRBD1 (5 bases). The ends were cut back, 6 bases at V and 1 base at J, with 15 bases in the middle. This CDR3 is 15 amino acids long. CDR3 DNA sequence: TGTGCCAGCAGACTACAGGCCTTCGGGAACACTGAAGCTTTCTTT. It yields the protein CASRLQAFGNTEAFF.

This clonotype was picked up a small number of times. The CDR3 spells CASSLLSQPQHF. The CDR3 bases are TGTGCCAGCAGTTTATTATCTCAGCCCCAGCATTTT. The gene calls are TRBV12-3 or TRBV12-4 and TRBJ1-5; D is unclear. V gave up 2 bases and J gave up 6 bases, with 5 bases separating them. CDR3 length: 12 residues.

On this clonotype: Germline is not matched at one junction end, which may reflect a read error. The V gene is TRBV2, the J gene TRBJ2-1, with D possibly being TRBD1 (6 bases). The germline V gene has CDR1 SNHLY and CDR2 FYNNEI. This CDR3 comprises 13 residues. The CDR3, as DNA: TGTGCCTCCCAGTCAGGGGCGTACAATGAGCAGTCCTTC. Its translation: CASQSGAYNEQSF.

The chain couples TRBV18 to TRBJ1-3; the D gene is possibly TRBD1 (5 bases). Germline V gene data show CDR1 as KGHSH and CDR2 as LQKENI. V was clipped by 6 bases and J by 1 base, with 13 bases between them. The CDR3 extends over 15 amino acids. The CDR3, as DNA: TGTGCCAGCTCCCCAGCGACAGTTTCTGGAAACACCATATATTTT. It yields the protein CASSPATVSGNTIYF.

The chain is built from TRBV20-1 and TRBJ1-1; D perhaps matches TRBD1 (6 bases). CDR1 is DFQATT and CDR2 is SNEGSKA in the germline V gene (reference sequence). Trimming stripped 6 bases from V and 8 bases from J, with 22 bases between. This CDR3 is 14 amino acids long. The CDR3 region is CSATLGHFKAEAFF. CDR3 sequence (DNA): TGCAGTGCCACTCTGGGACACTTTAAGGCGGAAGCTTTCTTT.

The chain couples TRBV29-1 to TRBJ2-7; D is undetermined. With 4 bases removed from V and 4 bases from J, the gap between germline ends came to 8 bases. The CDR3 runs 11 residues. The V gene's germline CDR1 is SQVTM and CDR2 ANQGSEA. CDR3 protein: CSVGKGYEQYF. The CDR3 bases are TGCAGCGTTGGAAAAGGATACGAGCAGTACTTC.